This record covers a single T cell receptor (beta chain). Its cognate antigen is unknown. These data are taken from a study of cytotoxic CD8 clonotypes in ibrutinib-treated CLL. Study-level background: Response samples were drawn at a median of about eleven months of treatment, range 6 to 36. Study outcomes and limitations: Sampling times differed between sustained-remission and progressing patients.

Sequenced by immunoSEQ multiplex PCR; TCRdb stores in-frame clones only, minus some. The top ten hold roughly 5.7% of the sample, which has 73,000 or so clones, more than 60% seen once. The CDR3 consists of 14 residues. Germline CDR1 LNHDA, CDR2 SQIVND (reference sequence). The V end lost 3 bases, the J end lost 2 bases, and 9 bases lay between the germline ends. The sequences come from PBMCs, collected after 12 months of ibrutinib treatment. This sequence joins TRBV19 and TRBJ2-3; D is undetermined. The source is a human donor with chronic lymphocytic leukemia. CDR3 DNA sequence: TGTGCCAGTAGTATCGAGTTTTCCACAGATACGCAGTATTTT. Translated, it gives CASSIEFSTDTQYF.